This record concerns one TCR beta chain sequence. Its antigen is unknown. These data are taken from a study of cytomegalovirus exposure and HLA in healthy donors. Findings and caveats of the study: Analysis performed later showed TCR beta chains linked to HLA being more clonally expanded than equally common others.

Amplification used 60 Vbeta primers and 13 Jbeta primers. Only in-frame clones appear in the TCRdb table, and some are missing; sequencing was by immunoSEQ multiplex PCR. The repertoire holds approximately 120,000 clones, 78% seen once, with about a tenth in the top ten. The germline V gene has CDR1 SNHLY and CDR2 FYNNEI. The CDR3 spans 14 residues. V shed 5 bases and J shed 7 bases, with 15 bases lying between them. The sample was PBMCs. The chain couples TRBV2 to TRBJ1-5; the D gene is possibly TRBD1 (6 bases). The clonotype comes from a man younger than 45 in good health and CMV-seropositive. The CDR3 nucleotides read TGTGCCAGCAGTATGTCGGCAGGGGAACAGCCCCAGCATTTT. Its protein product is CASSMSAGEQPQHF.